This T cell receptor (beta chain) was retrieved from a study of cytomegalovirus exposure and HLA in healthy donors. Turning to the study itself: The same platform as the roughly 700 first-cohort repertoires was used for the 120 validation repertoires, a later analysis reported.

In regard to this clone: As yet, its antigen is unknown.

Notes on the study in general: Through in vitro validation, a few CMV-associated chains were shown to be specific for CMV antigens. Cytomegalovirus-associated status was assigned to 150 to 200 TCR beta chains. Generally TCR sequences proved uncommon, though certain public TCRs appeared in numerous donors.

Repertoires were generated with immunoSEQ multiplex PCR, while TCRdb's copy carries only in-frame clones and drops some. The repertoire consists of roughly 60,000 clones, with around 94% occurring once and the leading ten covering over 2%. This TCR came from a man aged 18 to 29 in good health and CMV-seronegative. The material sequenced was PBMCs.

CDR3 amino acids: CASSYSDNSYEQYF. In DNA form, the CDR3 reads TGTGCCAGCAGTTACTCAGACAACTCCTACGAGCAGTACTTC. This sequence joins TRBV6-5 and TRBJ2-7, with no clear D. The CDR3 runs 14 residues. V lost 0 bases to trimming and J lost 0 bases, with 6 bases between them. Germline V gives CDR1 MNHEY, CDR2 SVGAGI.